Each of the 28 T cell receptor beta chains below was sequenced from the same sample in a study of T cell repertoires in cytomegalovirus infection. TCRdb reprocessed the reads with MiXCR, giving one entry per CDR3 protein. The data hold approximately 750,000 distinct CDR3 sequences, with 35% to 45% observed a single time. The sequencing sample was made of PBMCs. Every receptor here comes from a human donor in good health (CMV status not recorded). Some clones in this sample may be carry-over from other donors' samples.

A remark on this clonotype: Given a much more abundant clone one base away, this may be a read error. The chain is built from TRBV6-2 or TRBV6-3 and TRBJ1-1, with D unclear. CDR1 is MNHEY, CDR2 SVGEGT, per germline. The CDR3 runs to 13 residues. The CDR3 loop reads CARSETPRTEAFF. DNA of the CDR3: TGTGCCCGCAGTGAAACCCCCAGAACTGAAGCTTTCTTT.

This clonotype has a handful of counts. The chain is built from TRBV25-1 and TRBJ2-3, with D possibly matching TRBD1 (5 bases). The V end was cut by 1 base, the J end by 2 bases, with 7 bases between. The CDR3 length is 14 residues. CDR1 is MGHDK and CDR2 is SYGVNS in the germline V gene. The CDR3 DNA sequence: TGTGCCAGCAGTGAATGGGGCTACACAGATACGCAGTATTTT. As protein: CASSEWGYTDTQYF.

This clonotype was observed a handful of times. The chain is built from TRBV7-8 and TRBJ1-1; D is possibly TRBD1 (6 bases). CDR3 size: 15 residues. V lost 0 bases and J 4 bases, leaving 12 bases between the germline ends. The germline CDR1 and CDR2 sequences are SGHVS and FQNEAQ. The CDR3 spells CASSLAYQGSTEAFF. For the CDR3, the DNA is TGTGCCAGCAGCTTAGCATATCAGGGGAGCACTGAAGCTTTCTTT.

This clonotype was observed a handful of times. V gene TRBV28 combines with J gene TRBJ1-5; the match to TRBD1 covers 8 bases. The CDR3 length is 15 residues. CDR1 is MDHEN, CDR2 SYDVKM, per germline. V shed 2 bases and J 5 bases; nucleotides not matched to a gene: 5. CDR3 nucleotide sequence: TGTGCCAGCAGTTTAATCGACAGGGGTGATCAGCCCCAGCATTTT. Protein: CASSLIDRGDQPQHF.

The rearrangement joins TRBV28 to TRBJ2-1, with D perhaps TRBD1 (6 bases). Germline CDR1 MDHEN, CDR2 SYDVKM. V dropped 2 bases and J dropped 0 bases, with 32 bases sitting between them. The CDR3 contains 23 residues. The CDR3 region is CASSLNRGGFGGAGFSSYNEQFF. The CDR3 region has the DNA TGTGCCAGCAGTTTAAATAGGGGTGGTTTTGGGGGCGCAGGATTTAGCTCCTACAATGAGCAGTTCTTC.

This chain joins TRBV7-8 and TRBJ2-4; D is possibly TRBD1 (6 bases). V dropped 0 bases and J dropped 7 bases, with 13 bases sitting between them. The CDR3 totals 15 residues. The germline CDR1 and CDR2 sequences are SGHVS and FQNEAQ. The CDR3 DNA is TGTGCCAGCAGCTTAGCGGGGGCGGCGAGGAACATTCAGTACTTC. This encodes CASSLAGAARNIQYF. The full variable domain, in which reference TRBV7-8 and TRBJ2-4 provide the parts outside the CDR3, is GAGVSQSPRYKVAKRGQDVALRCDPISGHVSLFWYQQALGQGPEFLTYFQNEAQLDKSGLPSDRFFAERPEGSVSTLKIQRTQQEDSAVYLCASSLAGAARNIQYFGAGTRLSVL.

This clonotype was detected only once. The gene calls are TRBV5-6 and TRBJ1-5; the match to TRBD1 covers 8 bases. This CDR3 spans 15 amino acids. The trim removed 4 bases at V and 2 bases at J, leaving 5 bases unmatched. The germline CDR1 and CDR2 sequences are SGHDT and YYEEEE. Here the CDR3 DNA reads TGTGCCAGCAGCCGAATGGACAGGGGCAATCAGCCCCAGCATTTT. Amino acids: CASSRMDRGNQPQHF.

The V gene is TRBV19, the J gene TRBJ1-2; 7 bases match TRBD1. The CDR3 consists of 14 residues. V shed 10 bases and J 3 bases; nucleotides not matched to a gene: 11. In germline, CDR1 is LNHDA, CDR2 SQIVND (reference sequence). The CDR3 is CATKDRDKHYGYTF. The CDR3 DNA is TGTGCCACCAAAGACAGGGATAAGCACTATGGCTACACCTTC.

This clonotype was counted at least ten times. The V call is TRBV7-2, the J call TRBJ1-4; TRBD1 matches at 9 bases. The CDR3 runs 15 residues. CDR1 SGHTA and CDR2 FQGNSA come from the germline V gene. V shed 5 bases and J 5 bases; nucleotides not matched to a gene: 6. The CDR3 is CASSREQGANEKLFF. The DNA of the CDR3 is TGTGCCAGCAGCCGCGAACAGGGGGCAAATGAAAAACTGTTTTTT.

This clonotype came up a few times. This chain uses TRBV29-1 with TRBJ2-1; D is unclear. V was shortened by 3 bases and J by 5 bases, with 14 bases between the two germline ends. CDR3 length: 14 amino acids. The germline V gene encodes CDR1 SQVTM and CDR2 ANQGSEA. CDR3: CSVDFFTYNNEQFF. The DNA of the CDR3 is TGCAGCGTTGATTTTTTTACTTACAACAATGAGCAGTTCTTC.

This clonotype was seen many times. J is TRBJ2-1 and V is TRBV7-8; D unclear. Germline V gene sequence: CDR1 SGHVS, CDR2 FQNEAQ. The CDR3 extends over 15 amino acids. Trimming took 1 base from V and 2 from J, leaving 9 bases between them. CDR3 DNA sequence: TGTGCCAGCAGCTTAGGAGGCGAAGCCTACAATGAGCAGTTCTTC. This gives the protein CASSLGGEAYNEQFF.

This clonotype was seen many times. The chain joins TRBV6-1 to TRBJ2-3, with 8 bases lining up with TRBD1. CDR3 length equals 16 residues. With V trimmed by 5 bases and J by 1 base, 8 bases remained unmatched. Germline V gives CDR1 MNHNS, CDR2 SASEGT. The CDR3 reads CASSSDRGPRTDTQYF. The DNA of the CDR3 is TGTGCCAGCAGTTCCGACAGGGGCCCACGCACAGATACGCAGTATTTT.

The table lists this clonotype with a few counts. The chain uses TRBV5-6 and TRBJ2-2; D gene ambiguous. Trimming took 0 bases from V and 3 from J, leaving 6 bases between them. The germline CDR1 and CDR2 sequences are SGHDT and YYEEEE. The CDR3 is 14 residues long. DNA for the CDR3: TGTGCCAGCAGCTTGGACCCATACACCGGGGAGCTGTTTTTT. Protein product: CASSLDPYTGELFF.

This CDR3 is CASSFLQGGATEAFF. The DNA of the CDR3 is TGTGCCAGCAGCTTCCTTCAGGGGGGAGCCACTGAAGCTTTCTTT. The genes are TRBV14 and TRBJ1-1; 7 bases match TRBD1. V was clipped by 5 bases and J by 4 bases; unmatched bases: 10. CDR3 size: 15 residues. Germline V lookup: CDR1 SGHDN, CDR2 FVKESK.

This chain uses TRBV2 with TRBJ2-1; perhaps TRBD2 as D (6 bases). This CDR3 has 11 residues. Trimming took 7 bases from V and 15 from J, leaving 16 bases between them. Germline CDR1 reads SNHLY; CDR2 reads FYNNEI. In DNA form, the CDR3 reads TGTGCCAGCACCGAGCGGGTGGAGTGGTTCTTC. This encodes CASTERVEWFF.

This rearrangement joins TRBV4-1 to TRBJ2-7; 8 bases agree with TRBD2. In germline, CDR1 is MGHRA, CDR2 YSYEKL. Germline trimming cut 3 bases from V and 5 bases from J; bases unmatched to any gene: 6. This CDR3 is 14 amino acids long. CDR3 bases: TGCGCCAGCAGCCAGGAGCGGGAGATCGACGAGCAGTACTTC. It encodes CASSQEREIDEQYF.

This clonotype was picked up many times. The chain uses TRBV11-2 and TRBJ1-6, with D possibly TRBD1 on 5 matching bases. CDR1 is SGHAT, CDR2 FQNNGV, per germline. With 1 base removed from V and 5 bases from J, the gap between germline ends came to 9 bases. This CDR3 has 15 amino acids. In nucleotides, the CDR3 is TGTGCCAGCAGCTTAGCAGGGCCCAATAATTCACCCCTCCACTTT. This gives the protein CASSLAGPNNSPLHF.

The chain links TRBV2 to TRBJ2-7; D may be TRBD2 (6 bases). Trimming removed 7 bases at V and 6 bases at J, with 19 bases between. The germline V gene has CDR1 SNHLY and CDR2 FYNNEI. The CDR3 contains 14 residues. This chain's CDR3 is CASTENPGVSEQYF. The CDR3, as DNA: TGTGCCAGCACCGAGAACCCGGGGGTTAGCGAGCAGTACTTC.

This chain uses TRBV28 with TRBJ1-2; 7 nucleotides match TRBD1. V lost 6 bases, J lost 11 bases, and 9 bases stayed unmatched. CDR3 size: 12 residues. Looked up from germline, CDR1 is MDHEN and CDR2 is SYDVKM. The CDR3 loop is CASSTGQEVYTF. In DNA form, the CDR3 reads TGTGCCAGCAGCACCGGACAGGAGGTATACACCTTC.

The chain is built from TRBV3-1 and TRBJ1-4, with D possibly being TRBD1 (5 bases). Trimming removed 4 bases at V and 3 bases at J, with 18 bases between. The CDR3 covers 17 residues. Germline CDR1 reads LGHDT; CDR2 reads YNNKEL (reference sequence). CDR3 in DNA: TGTGCCAGCAGCCCCCTCGCGTCCTGGGGGGCTAATGAAAAACTGTTTTTT. This sequence encodes CASSPLASWGANEKLFF.

This clonotype was counted ten times or more. This chain links TRBV7-2 with TRBJ2-1, with 10 bases that match TRBD2. In germline, CDR1 is SGHTA, CDR2 FQGNSA. After removal of 4 bases from V and 3 bases from J, the junction contained 3 bases not matched to a gene. The CDR3 sequence is 15 residues long. The CDR3 coding sequence is TGTGCCAGCAGCTCTAGCGGGAGTAACTACAATGAGCAGTTCTTC. Translated: CASSSSGSNYNEQFF.

The chain couples TRBV5-4 to TRBJ2-5; 13 bases map to TRBD2. Germline-derived CDR1 and CDR2 are SGHNT and YYREEE (reference sequence). The CDR3 sequence is 16 residues long. J lost 4 bases, V lost 4 bases, and 7 bases had no gene match. This CDR3 reads CASSLGTSGARETQYF. Written as DNA, the CDR3 is TGTGCCAGCAGCCTCGGGACTAGCGGGGCGAGAGAGACCCAGTACTTC. Using reference TRBV5-4 and TRBJ2-5 for the parts outside the CDR3, the full variable domain is ETGVTQSPTHLIKTRGQQVTLRCSSQSGHNTVSWYQQALGQGPQFIFQYYREEENGRGNFPPRFSGLQFPNYSSELNVNALELDDSALYLCASSLGTSGARETQYFGPGTRLLVL.

This sequence joins TRBV7-2 and TRBJ2-2; D is unresolved. This CDR3 spans 15 amino acids. Between the trimmed V and J ends, which lost 1 base and 4 bases, there was a span of 10 bases. CDR1 is SGHTA, CDR2 FQGNSA, per germline. The CDR3 DNA reads TGTGCCAGCAGCTTAGGGTCGCAGAGCACCGGGGAGCTGTTTTTT. It is translated as CASSLGSQSTGELFF.

This clonotype was counted at least ten times. The V gene is TRBV7-2, the J gene TRBJ2-5; 7 positions match TRBD1. Germline V gives CDR1 SGHTA, CDR2 FQGNSA. This CDR3 is built from 15 residues. Trimming cost V 6 bases and J 4 bases; bases outside gene matches: 11. The DNA of the CDR3 is TGTGCCAGCAGTATAGAAGGGGGCGTAGGAGAGACCCAGTACTTC. This encodes CASSIEGGVGETQYF.

The rearrangement links TRBV12-3 or TRBV12-4 to TRBJ1-3, with D possibly being TRBD1 (6 bases). V was shortened by 7 bases and J by 1 base, with 14 bases between the two germline ends. This CDR3 has 15 residues. CDR3 bases: TGTGCCAGCACCGATCGGGGGCATTCTGGAAACACCATATATTTT. Translation gives CASTDRGHSGNTIYF.

This chain connects TRBV25-1 to TRBJ1-1; D is uncertain. Germline CDR1 is MGHDK and CDR2 is SYGVNS. V dropped 0 bases and J dropped 10 bases, with 12 bases sitting between them. This CDR3 comprises 13 residues. The CDR3 sequence is CASSEYRTRGAFF. In nucleotides, the CDR3 is TGTGCCAGCAGTGAATACAGGACTCGCGGAGCTTTCTTT.

This clonotype was detected only a few times. V usage is TRBV13 and J usage is TRBJ1-3; no firm D call. Trimming shortened V by 3 bases and J by 0 bases, and 9 bases separated the two germline ends. Germline-derived CDR1 and CDR2 are PRHDT and FYEKMQ (reference sequence). The CDR3 is 15 residues long. The CDR3 spells CASSLGYGSGNTIYF. CDR3 coding DNA: TGTGCCAGCAGCTTGGGGTATGGCTCTGGAAACACCATATATTTT.

The chain joins TRBV5-1 to TRBJ1-2; D remains ambiguous. V lost 0 bases and J 0 bases, leaving 12 bases between the germline ends. The CDR3 runs to 16 residues. Germline V gene lookup returns CDR1 SGHRS and CDR2 YFSETQ. The CDR3 DNA follows: TGCGCCAGCAGCTTGGGGGGATTCACTCCTAACTATGGCTACACCTTC. Translating it yields CASSLGGFTPNYGYTF.